This section outlines one T cell receptor (beta chain) sequence together with its context. Its cognate antigen is unknown. V lost 4 bases to trimming and J lost 6 bases; unmatched junction nucleotides: 6. The CDR3 has 13 residues. Germline assignment: CDR1 SGDLS and CDR2 YYNGEE. TCRdb keeps only in-frame clones here, not all; method: immunoSEQ multiplex PCR. The table records about 110,000 clones, about 89% of them present only once. Pooling covered second doses at about 4 or about 12 weeks. This record comes from a study of T cell responses to AZD1222 COVID-19 vaccine. Whole-study findings and limits: When two AZD1222 doses had been given, Spike-specific TCR breadth and depth rose. Among the donors, most were white British and more were female, and clonal diversity was possibly underestimated.

This rearrangement joins TRBV9 to TRBJ2-7; TRBD1 matches 8 bases. This clonotype originated in an adult who received the AZD1222 COVID-19 vaccine. This material consisted of peripheral blood, taken 28 days after the second AZD1222 dose. The CDR3 sequence: CASSTGQGPEQYF. The CDR3 nucleotides are TGTGCCAGCAGCACTGGACAGGGACCCGAGCAGTACTTC.